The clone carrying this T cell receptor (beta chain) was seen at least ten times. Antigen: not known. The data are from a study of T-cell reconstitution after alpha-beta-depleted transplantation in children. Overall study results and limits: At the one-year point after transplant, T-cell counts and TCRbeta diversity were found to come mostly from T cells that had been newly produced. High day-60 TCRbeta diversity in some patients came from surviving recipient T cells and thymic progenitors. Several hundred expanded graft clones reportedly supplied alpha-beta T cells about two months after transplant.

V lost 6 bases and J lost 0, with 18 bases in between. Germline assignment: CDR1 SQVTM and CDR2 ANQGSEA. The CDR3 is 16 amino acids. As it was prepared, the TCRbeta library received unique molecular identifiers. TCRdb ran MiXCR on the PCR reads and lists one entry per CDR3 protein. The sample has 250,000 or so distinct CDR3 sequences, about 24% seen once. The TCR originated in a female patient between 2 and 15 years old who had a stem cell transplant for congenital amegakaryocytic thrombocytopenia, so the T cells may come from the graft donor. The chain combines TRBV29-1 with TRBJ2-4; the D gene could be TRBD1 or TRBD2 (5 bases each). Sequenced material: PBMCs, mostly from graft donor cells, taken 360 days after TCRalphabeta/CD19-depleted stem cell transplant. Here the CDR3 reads CSVTTPGRLAKNIQYF. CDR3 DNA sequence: TGCAGCGTGACAACTCCGGGACGCTTAGCCAAAAACATTCAGTACTTC.